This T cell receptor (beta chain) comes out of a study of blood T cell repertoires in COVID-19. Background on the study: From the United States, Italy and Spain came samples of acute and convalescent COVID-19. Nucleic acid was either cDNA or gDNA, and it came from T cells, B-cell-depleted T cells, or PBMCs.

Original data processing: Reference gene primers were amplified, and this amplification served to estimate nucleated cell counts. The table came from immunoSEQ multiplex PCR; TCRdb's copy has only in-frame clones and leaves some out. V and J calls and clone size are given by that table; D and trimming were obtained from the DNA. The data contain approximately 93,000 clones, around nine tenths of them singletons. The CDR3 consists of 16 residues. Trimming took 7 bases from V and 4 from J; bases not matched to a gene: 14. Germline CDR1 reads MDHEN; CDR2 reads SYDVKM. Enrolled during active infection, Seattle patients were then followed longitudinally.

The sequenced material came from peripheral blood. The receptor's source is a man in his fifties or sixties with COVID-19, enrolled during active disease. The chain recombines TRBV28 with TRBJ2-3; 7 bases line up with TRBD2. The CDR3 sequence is CASTTRAGRGSDTQYF. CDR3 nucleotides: TGTGCCAGCACCACAAGGGCAGGGAGGGGATCAGATACGCAGTATTTT.